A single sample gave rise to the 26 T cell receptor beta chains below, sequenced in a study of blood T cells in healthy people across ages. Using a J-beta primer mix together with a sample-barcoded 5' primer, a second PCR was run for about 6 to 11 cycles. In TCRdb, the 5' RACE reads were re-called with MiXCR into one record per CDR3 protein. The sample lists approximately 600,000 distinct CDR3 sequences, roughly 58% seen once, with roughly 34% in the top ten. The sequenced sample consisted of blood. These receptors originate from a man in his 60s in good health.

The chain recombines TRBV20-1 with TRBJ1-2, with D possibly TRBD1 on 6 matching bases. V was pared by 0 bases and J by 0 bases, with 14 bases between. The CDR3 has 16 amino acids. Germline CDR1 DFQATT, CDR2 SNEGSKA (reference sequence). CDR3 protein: CSARDSGRGTNYGYTF. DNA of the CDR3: TGCAGTGCTAGAGATTCGGGCAGGGGCACTAACTATGGCTACACCTTC.

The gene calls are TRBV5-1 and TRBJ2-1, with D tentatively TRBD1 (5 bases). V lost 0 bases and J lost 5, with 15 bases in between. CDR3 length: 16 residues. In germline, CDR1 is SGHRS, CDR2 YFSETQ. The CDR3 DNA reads TGCGCCAGCAGCTTGGCCTGGCAGGGTTGGAACAATGAGCAGTTCTTC. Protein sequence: CASSLAWQGWNNEQFF.

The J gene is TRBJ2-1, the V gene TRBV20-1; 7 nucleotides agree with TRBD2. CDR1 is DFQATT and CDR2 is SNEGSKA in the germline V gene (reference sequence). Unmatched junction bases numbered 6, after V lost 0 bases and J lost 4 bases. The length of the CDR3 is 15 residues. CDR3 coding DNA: TGCAGTGCTAGAGATGCTGGCGGGGGTTACAATGAGCAGTTCTTC. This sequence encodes CSARDAGGGYNEQFF.

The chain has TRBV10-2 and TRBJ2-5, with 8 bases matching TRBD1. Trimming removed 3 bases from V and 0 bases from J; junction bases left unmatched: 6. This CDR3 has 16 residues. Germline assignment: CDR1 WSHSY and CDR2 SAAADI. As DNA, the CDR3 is TGCGCCAGCAGTGATGTCGACAGGGGCAACCAAGAGACCCAGTACTTC. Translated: CASSDVDRGNQETQYF.

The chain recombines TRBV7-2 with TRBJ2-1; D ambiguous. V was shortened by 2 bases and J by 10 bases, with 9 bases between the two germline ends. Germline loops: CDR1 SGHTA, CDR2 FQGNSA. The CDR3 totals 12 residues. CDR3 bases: TGTGCCAGCAGCTTAAGGGCCGGCGAGCAGTTCTTC. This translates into CASSLRAGEQFF.

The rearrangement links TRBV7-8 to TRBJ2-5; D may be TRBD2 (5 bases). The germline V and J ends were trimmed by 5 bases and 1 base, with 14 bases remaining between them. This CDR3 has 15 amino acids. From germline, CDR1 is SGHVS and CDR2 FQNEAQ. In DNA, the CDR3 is TGTGCCAGCAGCCCCTCCCGGGGAAGCCAAGAGACCCAGTACTTC. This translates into CASSPSRGSQETQYF.

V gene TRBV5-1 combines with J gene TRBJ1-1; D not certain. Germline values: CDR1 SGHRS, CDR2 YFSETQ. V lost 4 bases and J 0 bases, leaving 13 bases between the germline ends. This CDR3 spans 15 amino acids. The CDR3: CASSHYKGLNTEAFF. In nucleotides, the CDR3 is TGCGCCAGCAGCCACTACAAGGGTCTGAACACTGAAGCTTTCTTT. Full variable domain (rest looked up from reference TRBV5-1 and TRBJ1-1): KAGVTQTPRYLIKTRGQQVTLSCSPISGHRSVSWYQQTPGQGLQFLFEYFSETQRNKGNFPGRFSGRQFSNSRSEMNVSTLELGDSALYLCASSHYKGLNTEAFFGQGTRLTVV.

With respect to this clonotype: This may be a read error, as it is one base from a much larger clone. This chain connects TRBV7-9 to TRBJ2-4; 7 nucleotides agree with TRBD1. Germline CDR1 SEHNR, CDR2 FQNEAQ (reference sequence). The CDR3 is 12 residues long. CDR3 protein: CSSSRRQGIQYF. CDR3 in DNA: TGTTCCAGCAGCCGCCGACAGGGCATTCAGTACTTC.

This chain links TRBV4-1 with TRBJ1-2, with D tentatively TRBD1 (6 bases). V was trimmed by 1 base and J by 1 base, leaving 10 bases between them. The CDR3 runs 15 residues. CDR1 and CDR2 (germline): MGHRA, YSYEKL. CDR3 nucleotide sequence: TGCGCCAGCAGCCAAGCGGGACAAAGTAACTATGGCTACACCTTC. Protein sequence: CASSQAGQSNYGYTF.

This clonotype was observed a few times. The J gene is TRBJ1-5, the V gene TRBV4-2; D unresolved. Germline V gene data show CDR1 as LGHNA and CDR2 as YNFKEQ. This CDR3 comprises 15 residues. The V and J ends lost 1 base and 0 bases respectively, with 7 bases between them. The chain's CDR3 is CASSQVGGSNQPQHF. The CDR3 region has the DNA TGTGCCAGCAGCCAAGTAGGCGGTAGCAATCAGCCCCAGCATTTT.

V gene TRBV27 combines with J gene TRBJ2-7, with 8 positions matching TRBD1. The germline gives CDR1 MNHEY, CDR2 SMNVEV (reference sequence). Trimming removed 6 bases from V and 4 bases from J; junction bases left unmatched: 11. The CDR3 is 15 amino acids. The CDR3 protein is CASRLDRGLFYEQYF. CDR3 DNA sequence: TGTGCCAGCAGATTAGACAGGGGTCTATTTTACGAGCAGTACTTC.

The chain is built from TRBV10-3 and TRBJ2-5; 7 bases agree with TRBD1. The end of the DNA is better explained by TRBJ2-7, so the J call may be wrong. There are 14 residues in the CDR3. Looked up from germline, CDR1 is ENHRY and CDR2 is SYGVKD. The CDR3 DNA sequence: TGTGCCATCAGTTCAAGGACAGGAGAAAACGAGCAGTACTTC. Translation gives CAISSRTGENEQYF.

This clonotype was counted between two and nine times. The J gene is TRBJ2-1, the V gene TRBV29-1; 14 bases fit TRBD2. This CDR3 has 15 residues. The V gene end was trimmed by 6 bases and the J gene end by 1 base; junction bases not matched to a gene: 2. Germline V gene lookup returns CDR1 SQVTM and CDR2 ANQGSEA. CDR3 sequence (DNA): TGCAGCGTCCGGACTAGCGGGGGGTCCTACAATGAGCAGTTCTTC. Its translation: CSVRTSGGSYNEQFF.

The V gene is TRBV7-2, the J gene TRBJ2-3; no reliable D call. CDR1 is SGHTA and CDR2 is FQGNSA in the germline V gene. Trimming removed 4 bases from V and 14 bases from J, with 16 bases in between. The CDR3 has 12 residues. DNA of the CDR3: TGTGCCAGCAGCTCGCTTCCGAGATACGCGTATTTT. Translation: CASSSLPRYAYF.

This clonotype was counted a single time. CDR3 nucleotide sequence: TGCGCCAGCAGCTTGCCGCGGGGACTAGCGGGGGGAGCAGATACGCAGTATTTT. It yields the protein CASSLPRGLAGGADTQYF. The V gene is TRBV5-1, the J gene TRBJ2-3, with TRBD2 matching 15 bases. The germline V gene encodes CDR1 SGHRS and CDR2 YFSETQ. This CDR3 spans 18 amino acids. J was trimmed by 4 bases and V by 1 base; bases with no gene match: 7.

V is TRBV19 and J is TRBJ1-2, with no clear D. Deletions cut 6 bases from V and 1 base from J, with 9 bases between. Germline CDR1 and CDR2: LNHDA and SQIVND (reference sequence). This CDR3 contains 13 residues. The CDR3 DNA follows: TGTGCCAGTAGCCAGCCAAGTAACTATGGCTACACCTTC. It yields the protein CASSQPSNYGYTF.

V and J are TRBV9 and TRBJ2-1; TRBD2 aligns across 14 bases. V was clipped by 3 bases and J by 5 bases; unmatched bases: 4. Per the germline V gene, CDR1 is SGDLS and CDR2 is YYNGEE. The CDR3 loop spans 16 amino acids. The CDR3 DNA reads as TGTGCCAGCAGCGGGGGACTAGCGGGGGACAACAATGAGCAGTTCTTC. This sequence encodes CASSGGLAGDNNEQFF.

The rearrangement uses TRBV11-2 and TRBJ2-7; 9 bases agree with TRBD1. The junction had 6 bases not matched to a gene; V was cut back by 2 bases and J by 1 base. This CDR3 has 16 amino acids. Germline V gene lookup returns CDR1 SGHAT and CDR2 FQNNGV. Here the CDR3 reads CASSLNLGQGSYEQYF. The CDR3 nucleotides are TGTGCCAGCAGCTTAAATTTGGGACAGGGATCCTACGAGCAGTACTTC.

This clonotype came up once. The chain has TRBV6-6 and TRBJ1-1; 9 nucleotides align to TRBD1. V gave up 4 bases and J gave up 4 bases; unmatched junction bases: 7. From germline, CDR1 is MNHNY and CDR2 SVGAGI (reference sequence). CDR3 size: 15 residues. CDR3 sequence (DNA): TGTGCCAGCAGTTCCGGGACAGGGAGGGGCACTGAAGCTTTCTTT. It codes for CASSSGTGRGTEAFF.

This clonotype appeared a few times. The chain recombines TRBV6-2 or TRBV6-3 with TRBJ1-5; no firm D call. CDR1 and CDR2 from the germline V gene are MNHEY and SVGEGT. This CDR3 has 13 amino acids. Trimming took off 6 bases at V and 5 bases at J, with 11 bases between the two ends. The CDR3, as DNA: TGTGCCAGCAGGCCCGGACTCTATCAGCCCCAGCATTTT. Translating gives CASRPGLYQPQHF.

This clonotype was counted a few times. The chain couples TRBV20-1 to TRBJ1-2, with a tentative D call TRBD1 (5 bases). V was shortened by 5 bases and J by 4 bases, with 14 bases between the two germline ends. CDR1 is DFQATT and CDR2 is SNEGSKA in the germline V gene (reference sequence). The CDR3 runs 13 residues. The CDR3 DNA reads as TGCAGTGCTGTACAGGCCACGGGCTATGGCTACACCTTC. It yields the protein CSAVQATGYGYTF.

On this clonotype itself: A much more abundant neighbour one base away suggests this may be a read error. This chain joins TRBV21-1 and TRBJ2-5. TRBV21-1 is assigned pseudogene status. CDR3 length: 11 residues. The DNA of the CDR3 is TGTGCCAGCAGCAAAAAAGAGACCCAGTACTTC. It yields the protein CASSKKETQYF.

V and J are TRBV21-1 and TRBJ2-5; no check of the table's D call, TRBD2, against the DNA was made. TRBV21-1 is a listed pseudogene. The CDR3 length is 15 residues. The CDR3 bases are TGTGCCAGCAGCAAAGAGGCCAGGCGAGGGGAGACCCAGTACTTC. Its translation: CASSKEARRGETQYF.

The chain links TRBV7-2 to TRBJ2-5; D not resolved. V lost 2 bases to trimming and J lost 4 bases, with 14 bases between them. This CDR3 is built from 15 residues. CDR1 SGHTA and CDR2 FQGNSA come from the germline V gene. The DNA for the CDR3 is TGTGCCAGCAGCTTATTTGGCCGGTCGGGAGAGACCCAGTACTTC. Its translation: CASSLFGRSGETQYF.

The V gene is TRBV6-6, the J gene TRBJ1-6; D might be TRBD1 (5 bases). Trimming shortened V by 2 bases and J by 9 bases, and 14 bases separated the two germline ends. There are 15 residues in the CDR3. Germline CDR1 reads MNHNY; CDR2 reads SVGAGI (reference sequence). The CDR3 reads CASSYTHGAGSPLHF. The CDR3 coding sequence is TGTGCCAGCAGTTACACCCACGGGGCGGGTTCACCCCTCCACTTT.

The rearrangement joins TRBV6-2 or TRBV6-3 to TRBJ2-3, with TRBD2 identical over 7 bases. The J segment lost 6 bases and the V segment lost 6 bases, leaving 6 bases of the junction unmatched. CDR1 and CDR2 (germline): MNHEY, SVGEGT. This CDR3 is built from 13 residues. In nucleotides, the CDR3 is TGTGCCAGCAGACAGACTAGCAAGGATACGCAGTATTTT. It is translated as CASRQTSKDTQYF.